This T cell receptor beta chain stems from a study of T cell changes during pregnancy in multiple sclerosis. The CDR3 is 16 residues long. Germline CDR1 and CDR2: SGHTA and FQGTGA. The junction had 4 bases not matched to a gene; V was cut back by 5 bases and J by 2 bases. Clones were read by immunoSEQ multiplex PCR, and TCRdb kept only the in-frame ones, dropping some. This table has approximately 92,000 clones, more than 90% appearing once. This sample comprised peripheral blood, obtained in the first trimester of pregnancy. J is TRBJ2-3 and V is TRBV7-3; 13 positions match TRBD2. This receptor was taken from a female donor with multiple sclerosis, enrolled in a pregnancy study. The CDR3 sequence is CASSTGLAGATDTQYF. For the CDR3, the DNA is TGTGCCAGCAGCACAGGACTAGCGGGAGCCACAGATACGCAGTATTTT.